This TCR beta chain was sequenced for a study of blood T cell repertoires in COVID-19. Overall study: The study drew acute and convalescent COVID-19 samples from the United States, Italy and Spain. PBMCs, B-cell-depleted T cells, or T cells provided the cDNA or gDNA that made up the material.

The CDR3 length is 15 residues. The V gene end was trimmed by 7 bases and the J gene end by 10 bases; junction bases not matched to a gene: 11. Germline CDR1 and CDR2: LGHDT and YNNKEL (reference sequence). Original data processing: Nucleated cell counts were estimated from reference gene primer amplification. Produced via immunoSEQ multiplex PCR; TCRdb's table is partial and in-frame only. V and J calls and clone size follow that table, whereas D and trimming were derived from the DNA. The table shows 150,000 or so clones, with under 95% occurring only once. The source material was peripheral blood. The rearrangement joins TRBV3-1 (or the pseudogene TRBV3-2) to TRBJ1-6, with 9 bases matching TRBD1. The TCR sequence derives from a man aged 50 to 60 with acute or convalescent COVID-19. CDR3 DNA: TGTGCCAGCACCACGAGGACAGGGGTTCGATCACCCCTCCACTTT. Residues: CASTTRTGVRSPLHF.